Reported below is one T cell receptor (beta chain). Its matching antigen is unknown. Construction of TCR beta libraries relied on iRepertoire HTBI primers and on Arm-PCR targeting CDR3 regions. TCRdb reprocessed the multiplex PCR reads with MiXCR, giving one entry per CDR3 protein. Of hundreds of thousands of distinct CDR3 sequences listed, under 25% are singletons. This sample's time point: persistent/refractory GD, antithyroid drugs over 5 years with positive TRAb. Extracted RNA from PBMCs served as the source of the TCR library. In Xi'an, China, an endocrinology department was the source of patients. The germline CDR1 and CDR2 sequences are SGHVS and FNYEAQ. This CDR3 is built from 14 residues. Trimming pared 5 bases from V and 0 bases from J, leaving 11 bases between. This entry belongs to a study of regulatory T cells in long-lasting Graves disease. Study context: The definition of persistent Graves' disease was over 5 years of antithyroid drugs with positive TSH receptor antibodies. Whole-study findings and limits: Possibly, accuracy suffered from the small sample size.

This TCR came from a female donor with Graves disease. The sample here was peripheral blood mononuclear cells (PBMCs), taken when the disease was refractory, from a patient treated with antithyroid drugs. The chain joins TRBV7-6 to TRBJ2-7; D is ambiguous. The CDR3 protein is CASSEDPASYEQYF. The CDR3 DNA is TGTGCCAGCAGCGAAGACCCTGCCTCCTACGAGCAGTACTTC.